This entry describes one TCR beta chain. This specimen includes other DNA sequences encoding the same CDR3. The record originates from a study of blood T cell repertoires in COVID-19. V shed 2 bases and J 4 bases; nucleotides not matched to a gene: 0. There are 13 residues in the CDR3. Germline CDR1 is SGHTA and CDR2 is FQGNSA. Profiled with immunoSEQ multiplex PCR; TCRdb holds only in-frame clones, not every one. The sample lists approximately 190,000 clones; roughly 80% were seen once. The genes are TRBV7-2 and TRBJ1-1, with 8 bases aligning to TRBD1. This clonotype was sampled from a human donor in a cohort sampled during active COVID-19. The specimen was peripheral blood. The CDR3 DNA is TGTGCCAGCAGCTTAACAGGGGGCACTGAAGCTTTCTTT. Its protein is CASSLTGGTEAFF.